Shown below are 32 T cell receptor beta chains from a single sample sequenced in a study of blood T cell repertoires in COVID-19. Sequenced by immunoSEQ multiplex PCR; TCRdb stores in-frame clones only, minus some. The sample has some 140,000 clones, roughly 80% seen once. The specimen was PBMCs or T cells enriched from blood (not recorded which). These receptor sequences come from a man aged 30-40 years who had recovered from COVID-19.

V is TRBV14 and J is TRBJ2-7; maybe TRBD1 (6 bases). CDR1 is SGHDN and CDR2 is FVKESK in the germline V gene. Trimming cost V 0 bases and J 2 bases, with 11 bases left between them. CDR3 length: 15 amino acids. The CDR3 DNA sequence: TGTGCCAGCAGCCAAGATCTTAACAGGGCCTACGAGCAGTACTTC. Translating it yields CASSQDLNRAYEQYF.

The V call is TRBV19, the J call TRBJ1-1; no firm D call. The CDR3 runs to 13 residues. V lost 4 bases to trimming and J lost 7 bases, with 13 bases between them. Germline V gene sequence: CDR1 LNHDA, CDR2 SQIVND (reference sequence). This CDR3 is CASSKELEGEAFF. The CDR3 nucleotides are TGTGCCAGTAGTAAGGAACTGGAGGGTGAAGCTTTCTTT.

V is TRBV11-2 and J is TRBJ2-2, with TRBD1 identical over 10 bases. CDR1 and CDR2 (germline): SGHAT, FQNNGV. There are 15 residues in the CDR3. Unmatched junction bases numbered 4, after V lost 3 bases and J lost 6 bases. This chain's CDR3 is CASSLGQGLPGELFF. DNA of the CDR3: TGTGCCAGCAGCTTGGGACAGGGGTTGCCCGGGGAGCTGTTTTTT.

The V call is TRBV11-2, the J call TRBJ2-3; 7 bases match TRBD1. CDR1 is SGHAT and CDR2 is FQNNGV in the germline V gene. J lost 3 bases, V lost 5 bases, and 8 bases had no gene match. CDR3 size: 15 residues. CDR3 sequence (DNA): TGTGCCAGCAGCGCCCGGGACAGCATTACAGATACGCAGTATTTT. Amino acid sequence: CASSARDSITDTQYF. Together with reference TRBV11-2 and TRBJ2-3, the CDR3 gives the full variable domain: EAGVAQSPRYKIIEKRQSVAFWCNPISGHATLYWYQQILGQGPKLLIQFQNNGVVDDSQLPKDRFSAERLKGVDSTLKIQPAKLEDSAVYLCASSARDSITDTQYFGPGTRLTVL.

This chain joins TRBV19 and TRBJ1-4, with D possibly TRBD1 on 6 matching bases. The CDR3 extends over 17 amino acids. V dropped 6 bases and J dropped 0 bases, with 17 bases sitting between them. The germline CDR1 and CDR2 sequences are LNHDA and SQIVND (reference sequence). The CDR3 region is CASSRDTNSPTNEKLFF. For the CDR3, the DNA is TGTGCCAGTAGCCGGGACACCAATTCCCCAACTAATGAAAAACTGTTTTTT.

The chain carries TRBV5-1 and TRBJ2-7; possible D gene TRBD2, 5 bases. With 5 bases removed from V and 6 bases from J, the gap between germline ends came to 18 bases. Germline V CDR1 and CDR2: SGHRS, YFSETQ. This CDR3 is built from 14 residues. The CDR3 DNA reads TGCGCCAGCAGTCTGTCCCGGGAAAAGCGCGAGCAGTACTTC. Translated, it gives CASSLSREKREQYF.

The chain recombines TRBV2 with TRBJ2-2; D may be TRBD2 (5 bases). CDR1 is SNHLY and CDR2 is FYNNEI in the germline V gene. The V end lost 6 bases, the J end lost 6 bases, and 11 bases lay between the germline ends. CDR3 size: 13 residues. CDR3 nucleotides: TGTGCCAGCAGGCCTTCCGGGGCCGGGGAGCTGTTTTTT. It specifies CASRPSGAGELFF.

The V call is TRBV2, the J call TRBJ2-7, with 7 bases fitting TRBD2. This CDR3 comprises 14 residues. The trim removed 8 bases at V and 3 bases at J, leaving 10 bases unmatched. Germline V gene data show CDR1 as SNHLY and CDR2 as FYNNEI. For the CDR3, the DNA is TGTGCCAGCCTAGAGGCTCGCGGGGGCTACGAGCAGTACTTC. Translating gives CASLEARGGYEQYF.

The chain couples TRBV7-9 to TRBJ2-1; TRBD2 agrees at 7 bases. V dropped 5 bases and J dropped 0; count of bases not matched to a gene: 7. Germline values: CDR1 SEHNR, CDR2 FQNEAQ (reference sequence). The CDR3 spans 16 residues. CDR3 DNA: TGTGCCAGCAGCCCGGGGGGACCCAACTCCTACAATGAGCAGTTCTTC. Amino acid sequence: CASSPGGPNSYNEQFF. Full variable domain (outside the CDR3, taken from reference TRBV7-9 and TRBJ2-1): DTGVSQNPRHKITKRGQNVTFRCDPISEHNRLYWYRQTLGQGPEFLTYFQNEAQLEKSRLLSDRFSAERPKGSFSTLEIQRTEQGDSAMYLCASSPGGPNSYNEQFFGPGTRLTVL.

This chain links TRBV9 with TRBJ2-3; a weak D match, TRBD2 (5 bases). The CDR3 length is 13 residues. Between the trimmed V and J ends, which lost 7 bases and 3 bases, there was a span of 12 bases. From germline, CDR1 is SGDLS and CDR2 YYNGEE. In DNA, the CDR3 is TGTGCCAGCGAGGGTCCCGGGACAGATACGCAGTATTTT. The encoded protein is CASEGPGTDTQYF.

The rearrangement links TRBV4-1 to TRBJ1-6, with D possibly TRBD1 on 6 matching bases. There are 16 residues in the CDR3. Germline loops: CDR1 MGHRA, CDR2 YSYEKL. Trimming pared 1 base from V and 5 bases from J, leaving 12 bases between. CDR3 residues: CASSQGTDGNNSPLHF. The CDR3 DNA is TGCGCCAGCAGCCAAGGGACAGACGGGAATAATTCACCCCTCCACTTT.

CDR3 nucleotides: TGTGCCAGTAGTCCCCGGAGGGGGGGGGCCCGGGAGACCCAGTACTTC. Translation gives CASSPRRGGARETQYF. The chain is built from TRBV19 and TRBJ2-5, with D maybe TRBD2 (7 bases). The CDR3 length is 16 residues. V lost 5 bases, J lost 5 bases, and 21 bases lay in between. From germline, CDR1 is LNHDA and CDR2 SQIVND (reference sequence).

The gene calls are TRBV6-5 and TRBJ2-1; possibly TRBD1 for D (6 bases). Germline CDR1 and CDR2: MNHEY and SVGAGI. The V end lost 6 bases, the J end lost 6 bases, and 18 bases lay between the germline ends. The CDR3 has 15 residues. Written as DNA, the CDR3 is TGTGCCAGCAGCCCACCCGACAGGTTCCCCAATGAGCAGTTCTTC. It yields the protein CASSPPDRFPNEQFF.

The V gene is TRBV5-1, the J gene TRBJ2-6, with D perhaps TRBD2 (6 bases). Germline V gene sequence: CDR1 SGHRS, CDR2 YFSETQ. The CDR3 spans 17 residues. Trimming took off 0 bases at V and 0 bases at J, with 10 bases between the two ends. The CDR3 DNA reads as TGCGCCAGCAGCTTGGGGGACTCCCCCTCTGGGGCCAACGTCCTGACTTTC. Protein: CASSLGDSPSGANVLTF.

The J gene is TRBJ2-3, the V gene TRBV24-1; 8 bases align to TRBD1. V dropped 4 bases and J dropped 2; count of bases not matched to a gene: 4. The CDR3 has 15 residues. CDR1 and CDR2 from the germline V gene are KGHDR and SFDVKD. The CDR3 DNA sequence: TGTGCCACCAGTGAAGGGACAGGCCACACAGATACGCAGTATTTT. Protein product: CATSEGTGHTDTQYF.

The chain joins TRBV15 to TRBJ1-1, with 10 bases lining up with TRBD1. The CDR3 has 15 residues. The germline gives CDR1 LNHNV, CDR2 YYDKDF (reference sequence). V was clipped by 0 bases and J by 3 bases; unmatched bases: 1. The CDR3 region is CATSREGQGYTEAFF. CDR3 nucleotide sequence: TGTGCCACCAGCAGAGAGGGACAGGGGTACACTGAAGCTTTCTTT.

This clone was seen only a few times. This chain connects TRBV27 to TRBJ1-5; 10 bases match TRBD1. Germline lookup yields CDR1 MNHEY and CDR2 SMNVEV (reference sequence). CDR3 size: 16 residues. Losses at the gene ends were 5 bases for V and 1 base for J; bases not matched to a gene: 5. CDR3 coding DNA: TGTGCCAGCAGTCCCGGGACAGGGGACAGCAATCAGCCCCAGCATTTT. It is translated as CASSPGTGDSNQPQHF.

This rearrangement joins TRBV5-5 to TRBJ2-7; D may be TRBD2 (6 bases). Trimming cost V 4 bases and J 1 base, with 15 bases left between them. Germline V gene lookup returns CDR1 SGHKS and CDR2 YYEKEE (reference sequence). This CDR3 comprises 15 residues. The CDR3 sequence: CASSPFLALSYEQYF. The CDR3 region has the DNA TGTGCCAGCAGCCCCTTCCTAGCGTTGTCCTACGAGCAGTACTTC.

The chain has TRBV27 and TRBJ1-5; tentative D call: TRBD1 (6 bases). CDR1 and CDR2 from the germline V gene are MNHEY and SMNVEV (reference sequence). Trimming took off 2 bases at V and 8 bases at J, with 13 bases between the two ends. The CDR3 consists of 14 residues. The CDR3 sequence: CASSLARGREPQHF. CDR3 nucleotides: TGTGCCAGCAGTTTAGCAAGGGGGAGGGAGCCCCAGCATTTT.

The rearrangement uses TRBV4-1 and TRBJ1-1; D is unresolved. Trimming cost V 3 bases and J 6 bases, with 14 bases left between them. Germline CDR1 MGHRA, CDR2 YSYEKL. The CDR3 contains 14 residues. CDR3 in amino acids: CASSHKIGSSEAFF. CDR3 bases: TGCGCCAGCAGCCATAAAATCGGGAGCTCTGAAGCTTTCTTT.

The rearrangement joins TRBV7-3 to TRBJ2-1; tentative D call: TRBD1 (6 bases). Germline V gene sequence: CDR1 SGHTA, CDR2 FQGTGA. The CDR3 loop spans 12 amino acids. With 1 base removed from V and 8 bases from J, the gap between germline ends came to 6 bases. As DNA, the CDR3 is TGTGCCAGCAGCTTAAAGGGGGATGAGCAGTTCTTC. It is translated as CASSLKGDEQFF.

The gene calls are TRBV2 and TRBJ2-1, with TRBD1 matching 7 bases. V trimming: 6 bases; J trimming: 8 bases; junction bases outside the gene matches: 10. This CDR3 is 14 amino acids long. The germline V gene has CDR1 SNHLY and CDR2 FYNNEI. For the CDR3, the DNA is TGTGCCAGCAGAGGACAGGCGGAGATCGATGAGCAGTTCTTC. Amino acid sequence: CASRGQAEIDEQFF.

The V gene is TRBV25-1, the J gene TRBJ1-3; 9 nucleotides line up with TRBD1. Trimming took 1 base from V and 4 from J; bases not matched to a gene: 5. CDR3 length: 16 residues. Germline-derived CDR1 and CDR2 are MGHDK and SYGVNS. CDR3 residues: CASSELTDRGGNTIYF. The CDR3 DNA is TGTGCCAGCAGTGAATTAACGGACAGGGGAGGAAACACCATATATTTT.

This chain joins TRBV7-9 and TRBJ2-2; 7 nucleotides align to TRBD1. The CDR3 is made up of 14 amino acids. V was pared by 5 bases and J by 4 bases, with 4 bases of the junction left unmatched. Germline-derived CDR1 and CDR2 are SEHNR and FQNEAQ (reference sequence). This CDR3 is CASSRDSPTGELFF. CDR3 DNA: TGTGCCAGCAGCCGGGACAGCCCCACCGGGGAGCTGTTTTTT.

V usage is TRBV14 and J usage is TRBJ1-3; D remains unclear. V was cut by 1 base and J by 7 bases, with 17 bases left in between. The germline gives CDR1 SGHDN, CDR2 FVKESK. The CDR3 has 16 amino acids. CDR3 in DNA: TGTGCCAGCAGCCAAGTTAAACAGTATAGCGGTAACACCATATATTTT. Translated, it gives CASSQVKQYSGNTIYF.

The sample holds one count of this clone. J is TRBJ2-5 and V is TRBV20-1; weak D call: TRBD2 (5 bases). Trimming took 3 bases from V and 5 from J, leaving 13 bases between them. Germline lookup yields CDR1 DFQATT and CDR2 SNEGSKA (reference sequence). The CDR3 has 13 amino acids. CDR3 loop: CSASLPGSETQYF. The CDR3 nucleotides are TGCAGTGCTAGTTTACCGGGGTCGGAGACCCAGTACTTC.

The chain's CDR3 is CASSQSRGNQPQHF. CDR3 bases: TGTGCCAGCAGCCAATCGCGGGGGAATCAGCCCCAGCATTTT. This chain links TRBV16 with TRBJ1-5, with D possibly matching TRBD1 (5 bases). The CDR3 totals 14 residues. Germline V gene sequence: CDR1 KGHSY, CDR2 FQNENV. The V gene lost 0 bases and the J gene lost 4 bases, with 7 bases spanning the gap.

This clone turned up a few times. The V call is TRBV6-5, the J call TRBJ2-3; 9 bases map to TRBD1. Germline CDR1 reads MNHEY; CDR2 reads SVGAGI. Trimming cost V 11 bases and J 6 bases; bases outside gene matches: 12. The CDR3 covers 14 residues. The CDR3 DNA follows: TGTGCCGCGGGATCCGGGACAGGGCCGGATACGCAGTATTTT. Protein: CAAGSGTGPDTQYF.

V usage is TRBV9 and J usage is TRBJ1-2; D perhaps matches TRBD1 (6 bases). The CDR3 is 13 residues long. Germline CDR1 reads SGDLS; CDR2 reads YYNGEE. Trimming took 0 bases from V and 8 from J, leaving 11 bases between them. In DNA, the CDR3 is TGTGCCAGCAGCGTAGTCTCAGGGGAAGGCTACACCTTC. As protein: CASSVVSGEGYTF.

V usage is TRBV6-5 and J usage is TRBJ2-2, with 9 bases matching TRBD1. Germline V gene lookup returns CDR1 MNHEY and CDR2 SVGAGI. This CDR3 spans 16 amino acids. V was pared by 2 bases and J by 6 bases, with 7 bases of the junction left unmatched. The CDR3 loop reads CASSYDRTGVPGELFF. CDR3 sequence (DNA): TGTGCCAGCAGTTACGATCGGACAGGGGTGCCCGGGGAGCTGTTTTTT.

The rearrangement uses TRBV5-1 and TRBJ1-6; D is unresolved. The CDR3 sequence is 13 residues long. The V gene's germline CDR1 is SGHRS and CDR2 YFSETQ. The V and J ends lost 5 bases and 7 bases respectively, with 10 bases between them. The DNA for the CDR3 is TGCGCCAGCAGTCGGAGCAACAATTCACCCCTCCACTTT. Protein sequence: CASSRSNNSPLHF.

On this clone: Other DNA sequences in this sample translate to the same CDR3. CDR3 coding DNA: TGTGCCAGCAGCCCCCAGGGTGGGAACACTGAAGCTTTCTTT. Translation: CASSPQGGNTEAFF. The chain employs TRBV3-1 (or the pseudogene TRBV3-2) and TRBJ1-1; the D gene is possibly TRBD1 (5 bases). The V end was cut by 4 bases, the J end by 1 base, with 10 bases between. The CDR3 covers 14 residues. The V gene's germline CDR1 is LGHDT and CDR2 YNNKEL (reference sequence).